This entry features one T cell receptor (beta chain) sequence. This sample is drawn from a study of blood T cell repertoires in COVID-19. Clones were read by immunoSEQ multiplex PCR, and TCRdb kept only the in-frame ones, dropping some. The sample yields roughly 150,000 clones, approximately 80% seen once. Germline assignment: CDR1 SNHLY and CDR2 FYNNEI. The V gene lost 2 bases and the J gene lost 3 bases, with 7 bases spanning the gap. The CDR3 contains 14 residues. The study drew participants aged roughly 18 to 95 years from roughly 25 US areas. Participant-given clinical history determined each cohort assignment.

This sequence originates from a woman between 50 and 59 years old who had recovered from COVID-19. The sample was PBMCs or T cells enriched from blood (not recorded which). V is TRBV2 and J is TRBJ1-4; D may be TRBD1 (5 bases). The CDR3 nucleotides read TGTGCCAGCAGTGAACGGGGGGCTAATGAAAAACTGTTTTTT. It encodes CASSERGANEKLFF.